Below, 32 T cell receptor beta chains from the same sample are listed, as sequenced in a study of CD8 T cells in ankylosing spondylitis. MiXCR, applied by TCRdb to the 5' RACE reads, yields one record per CDR3 protein. The sample carries hundreds of thousands of distinct CDR3 sequences, 20% to 25% recorded once. Sequencing was done on a sample of blood, either unsorted or a sorted T cell fraction (not recorded which). These receptors were obtained from a male donor with ankylosing spondylitis or in good health (not recorded which).

This clonotype was recorded a few times. The V gene is TRBV27, the J gene TRBJ2-7; 8 bases are a match to TRBD1. Germline V gene lookup returns CDR1 MNHEY and CDR2 SMNVEV (reference sequence). The length of the CDR3 is 15 residues. V trimming: 5 bases; J trimming: 5 bases; junction bases outside the gene matches: 11. CDR3 protein: CASSQIRDRSDEQYF. In DNA, the CDR3 is TGTGCCAGCAGTCAGATCCGGGACAGGTCCGACGAGCAGTACTTC.

The chain joins TRBV27 to TRBJ2-1; TRBD2 aligns across 12 bases. CDR1 and CDR2 from the germline V gene are MNHEY and SMNVEV (reference sequence). The CDR3 extends over 16 amino acids. V lost 6 bases to trimming and J lost 2 bases; unmatched junction nucleotides: 5. The CDR3 DNA is TGTGCCAGCAGCTGGACTAGCGGGGACCCCTACAATGAGCAGTTCTTC. It codes for CASSWTSGDPYNEQFF.

In this sample, this clonotype turned up a few times. This chain links TRBV7-8 with TRBJ2-3; TRBD2 might be the D (6 bases). The CDR3 extends over 16 amino acids. V shed 5 bases and J shed 2 bases, with 17 bases lying between them. Germline-derived CDR1 and CDR2 are SGHVS and FQNEAQ. The CDR3 DNA reads TGTGCCAGCAGCCAACTAGCACCAGGAGACACAGATACGCAGTATTTT. Translated, it gives CASSQLAPGDTDTQYF.

V usage is TRBV28 and J usage is TRBJ1-6; D might be TRBD1 (6 bases). Germline CDR1 MDHEN, CDR2 SYDVKM. The CDR3 is made up of 14 amino acids. Trimming took off 11 bases at V and 5 bases at J, with 16 bases between the two ends. The CDR3 sequence: CAVGGAWDNSPLHF. CDR3 nucleotide sequence: TGTGCCGTCGGGGGGGCCTGGGATAATTCACCCCTCCACTTT.

The sample holds a few counts of this clonotype. V is TRBV15 and J is TRBJ2-6; TRBD1 is a possible D gene (6 bases). V was pared by 8 bases and J by 0 bases, with 17 bases between. From germline, CDR1 is LNHNV and CDR2 YYDKDF (reference sequence). This CDR3 spans 17 amino acids. Written as DNA, the CDR3 is TGTGCCACCCCCAAGTCTGGGGGCGACTCTGGGGCCAACGTCCTGACTTTC. Translation: CATPKSGGDSGANVLTF.

The sample holds many counts of this clonotype. The rearrangement joins TRBV11-2 to TRBJ2-7, with TRBD1 matching over 9 bases. In germline, CDR1 is SGHAT, CDR2 FQNNGV. CDR3 length: 15 amino acids. V trimming: 3 bases; J trimming: 0 bases; junction bases outside the gene matches: 3. CDR3 region: CASSFGTGSSYEQYF. CDR3 bases: TGTGCCAGCAGCTTCGGGACAGGGAGCTCCTACGAGCAGTACTTC.

This chain connects TRBV29-1 to TRBJ2-3; D remains unclear. CDR1 and CDR2 from the germline V gene are SQVTM and ANQGSEA. This CDR3 region has 13 residues. V lost 2 bases and J lost 2, with 8 bases in between. In DNA, the CDR3 is TGCAGCGTTGAAAAGAGGTCCACAGATACGCAGTATTTT. Protein product: CSVEKRSTDTQYF.

This clonotype was observed a handful of times. This chain uses TRBV20-1 with TRBJ2-1, with D unclear. In germline, CDR1 is DFQATT, CDR2 SNEGSKA (reference sequence). The CDR3 runs to 13 residues. Trimming stripped 2 bases from V and 9 bases from J, with 14 bases between. The CDR3 nucleotides are TGCAGTGCTAGACGGGTGGGGATTGTTGAGCAGTTCTTC. This gives the protein CSARRVGIVEQFF.

The CDR3 bases are TGTGCCAGCAGCATCCCCGGGGCGTCCTCTGGGGCCAACGTCCTGACTTTC. Its protein is CASSIPGASSGANVLTF. The chain has TRBV9 and TRBJ2-6; D is possibly TRBD1 or TRBD2 (5 bases each). Per the germline V gene, CDR1 is SGDLS and CDR2 is YYNGEE. The CDR3 extends over 17 amino acids. Between the trimmed V and J ends, which lost 4 bases and 0 bases, there was a span of 14 bases.

In this sample, this clonotype turned up a few times. This chain uses TRBV29-1 with TRBJ2-7; D unclear. This CDR3 is 11 amino acids long. Looked up from germline, CDR1 is SQVTM and CDR2 is ANQGSEA. Trimming cost V 7 bases and J 3 bases, with 10 bases left between them. The CDR3 DNA reads TGCAGCGCCGGAGATGGCTACGAGCAGTACTTC. It is translated as CSAGDGYEQYF.

The chain employs TRBV29-1 and TRBJ2-7; TRBD1 might be the D (5 bases). V dropped 6 bases and J dropped 0 bases, with 9 bases sitting between them. The CDR3 has 12 residues. Looked up from germline, CDR1 is SQVTM and CDR2 is ANQGSEA. The CDR3 DNA reads TGCAGCGTCAGACAGAACTCCTACGAGCAGTACTTC. It codes for CSVRQNSYEQYF.

The chain links TRBV7-8 to TRBJ2-7; D unclear. The ends were cut back, 1 base at V and 5 bases at J, with 6 bases in the middle. This CDR3 is built from 12 residues. Germline loops: CDR1 SGHVS, CDR2 FQNEAQ. The CDR3 coding sequence is TGTGCCAGCAGCTTAGAGGTAAACGAGCAGTACTTC. Its translation is CASSLEVNEQYF. Supplemented by reference TRBV7-8 and TRBJ2-7, the full variable domain reads GAGVSQSPRYKVAKRGQDVALRCDPISGHVSLFWYQQALGQGPEFLTYFQNEAQLDKSGLPSDRFFAERPEGSVSTLKIQRTQQEDSAVYLCASSLEVNEQYFGPGTRLTVT.

The CDR3, as DNA: TGCAGTGCTAGAGATGGCGGGGCACCCGGGGGGGAGCAGTTCTTC. It translates to CSARDGGAPGGEQFF. The genes are TRBV20-1 and TRBJ2-1; the match to TRBD2 covers 7 bases. CDR1 is DFQATT, CDR2 SNEGSKA, per germline (reference sequence). With 0 bases clipped from V and 10 bases from J, the junction kept 12 bases outside the gene matches. The CDR3 sequence is 15 residues long.

The CDR3 DNA sequence: TGTGCCAGCAGTTACTCGATCGGGGCGGCGGAGACCCAGTACTTC. Protein product: CASSYSIGAAETQYF. This chain links TRBV6-2 or TRBV6-3 with TRBJ2-5; D assignment may be TRBD1 or TRBD2 (5 bases each). Trimming shortened V by 0 bases and J by 5 bases, and 13 bases separated the two germline ends. The CDR3 has 15 amino acids. Germline V lookup: CDR1 MNHEY, CDR2 SVGEGT.

The chain uses TRBV6-5 and TRBJ1-5; the D is unclear. CDR3 length: 15 amino acids. Germline V gives CDR1 MNHEY, CDR2 SVGAGI. The V end was cut by 4 bases, the J end by 0 bases, with 10 bases between. The CDR3 region is CASSSTVYSNQPQHF. The CDR3 coding sequence is TGTGCCAGCAGTTCGACGGTTTATAGCAATCAGCCCCAGCATTTT.

The sample holds a few counts of this clonotype. The rearrangement joins TRBV20-1 to TRBJ1-1, with a weak D call TRBD1 (6 bases). CDR1 and CDR2 (germline): DFQATT, SNEGSKA (reference sequence). The CDR3 length is 13 residues. V lost 0 bases and J lost 5, with 10 bases in between. Written as DNA, the CDR3 is TGCAGTGCTAGAGATACAGGGAGGACTGAAGCTTTCTTT. Amino acid sequence: CSARDTGRTEAFF.

The V call is TRBV27, the J call TRBJ2-1, with 10 nucleotides matching TRBD2. Germline-derived CDR1 and CDR2 are MNHEY and SMNVEV (reference sequence). This CDR3 comprises 19 residues. The trim removed 3 bases at V and 0 bases at J, leaving 11 bases unmatched. The CDR3 bases are TGTGCCAGCAGTTTTGGGAGCGGGGGGGCCCCTTTCTCCTACAATGAGCAGTTCTTC. This encodes CASSFGSGGAPFSYNEQFF.

The sample holds a few counts of this clonotype. This CDR3 is CASSQDEGSSGGESYEQYF. CDR3 nucleotide sequence: TGCGCCAGCAGCCAAGATGAAGGGAGTAGCGGGGGCGAATCCTACGAGCAGTACTTC. The J gene is TRBJ2-7, the V gene TRBV4-1; 9 bases line up with TRBD2. V was clipped by 0 bases and J by 1 base; unmatched bases: 13. Looked up from germline, CDR1 is MGHRA and CDR2 is YSYEKL. This CDR3 contains 19 residues.

The chain couples TRBV5-5 to TRBJ2-1; TRBD1 agrees at 10 bases. This CDR3 is built from 18 residues. V was pared by 0 bases and J by 4 bases, with 10 bases of the junction left unmatched. Germline CDR1 is SGHKS and CDR2 is YYEKEE (reference sequence). This chain's CDR3 is CASSLGATGTGEYNEQFF. In DNA form, the CDR3 reads TGTGCCAGCAGCTTGGGGGCGACGGGGACAGGGGAATACAATGAGCAGTTCTTC.

The chain couples TRBV20-1 to TRBJ1-4; 8 bases align to TRBD1. The CDR3 loop spans 13 amino acids. The V gene's germline CDR1 is DFQATT and CDR2 SNEGSKA (reference sequence). Trimming at V came to 6 bases and at J to 5 bases, leaving 5 bases not matched to a gene. Written as DNA, the CDR3 is TGCAGTGCCCTGGACAGGGAGAATGAAAAACTGTTTTTT. Its protein is CSALDRENEKLFF.

This sequence joins TRBV7-9 and TRBJ1-6, with 7 bases identical to TRBD1. V trimming: 3 bases; J trimming: 7 bases; junction bases outside the gene matches: 9. Per germline, CDR1 SEHNR and CDR2 FQNEAQ (reference sequence). The CDR3 is 16 residues long. CDR3 sequence (DNA): TGTGCCAGCAGCTTGAGGGACAGTCCTTTCAATTCACCCCTCCACTTT. As protein: CASSLRDSPFNSPLHF.

Many counts were recorded for this clonotype. The chain couples TRBV12-3 or TRBV12-4 to TRBJ2-7; D gene ambiguous. Deletions cut 0 bases from V and 2 bases from J, with 5 bases between. This CDR3 is 13 amino acids long. The CDR3 coding sequence is TGTGCCAGCAGTTTAGCCTCCACCTACGAGCAGTACTTC. It is translated as CASSLASTYEQYF.

The chain joins TRBV24-1 to TRBJ2-1, with 10 bases lining up with TRBD1. The length of the CDR3 is 15 residues. V lost 0 bases, J lost 8 bases, and 3 bases stayed unmatched. Germline values: CDR1 KGHDR, CDR2 SFDVKD. For the CDR3, the DNA is TGTGCCACCAGTGATTTGGGACAGGGGGGCCATGAGCAGTTCTTC. Encoded protein: CATSDLGQGGHEQFF.

For the CDR3, the DNA is TGTGCCACCAGCAGTCCGACAGTCTTCAATCAGCCCCAGCATTTT. Translating it yields CATSSPTVFNQPQHF. The chain is built from TRBV15 and TRBJ1-5; possible D gene TRBD1, 5 bases. The CDR3 is made up of 15 amino acids. The germline gives CDR1 LNHNV, CDR2 YYDKDF (reference sequence). Trimming shortened V by 3 bases and J by 3 bases, and 12 bases separated the two germline ends.

The J gene is TRBJ1-1, the V gene TRBV4-1; a weak D match, TRBD1 (6 bases). Germline assignment: CDR1 MGHRA and CDR2 YSYEKL. V was cut by 3 bases and J by 6 bases, with 14 bases left in between. The CDR3 consists of 14 residues. DNA for the CDR3: TGCGCCAGCAGCCAGGGGACAACAGGACCTGAAGCTTTCTTT. This encodes CASSQGTTGPEAFF.

The chain joins TRBV2 to TRBJ2-2; 10 nucleotides line up with TRBD1. The V gene's germline CDR1 is SNHLY and CDR2 FYNNEI. CDR3 length: 13 amino acids. Germline trimming cut 11 bases from V and 4 bases from J; bases unmatched to any gene: 4. As DNA, the CDR3 is TGTGCCCCAAGGACAGGGGGCACCGGGGAGCTGTTTTTT. As protein: CAPRTGGTGELFF.

The chain combines TRBV29-1 with TRBJ1-3; D is uncertain. With 5 bases removed from V and 2 bases from J, the gap between germline ends came to 4 bases. CDR3 size: 11 residues. From germline, CDR1 is SQVTM and CDR2 ANQGSEA. The CDR3 nucleotides read TGCAGCGTTTTCACTGGAAACACCATATATTTT. Its protein is CSVFTGNTIYF.

This clonotype was picked up a small number of times. This rearrangement joins TRBV29-1 to TRBJ2-1, with a tentative D call TRBD2 (5 bases). There are 13 residues in the CDR3. Germline V gene data show CDR1 as SQVTM and CDR2 as ANQGSEA. Deletions cut 5 bases from V and 7 bases from J, with 15 bases between. The CDR3, as DNA: TGCAGCGTTAGAAGAGGACCGGGGAATGAGCAGTTCTTC. Translating it yields CSVRRGPGNEQFF.

This clonotype was seen more than once but under ten times. The V and J genes are TRBV13 and TRBJ2-1; 7 nucleotides agree with TRBD1. CDR1 and CDR2 from the germline V gene are PRHDT and FYEKMQ (reference sequence). This CDR3 region has 16 residues. The J segment lost 2 bases and the V segment lost 1 base, leaving 5 bases of the junction unmatched. The CDR3 coding sequence is TGTGCCAGCAGCTTAGCCGGGACAGTGACCTACAATGAGCAGTTCTTC. It yields the protein CASSLAGTVTYNEQFF.

The chain employs TRBV29-1 and TRBJ2-7; TRBD1 might be the D (5 bases). V was clipped by 4 bases and J by 2 bases, with 9 bases between them. Germline CDR1 is SQVTM and CDR2 is ANQGSEA. The CDR3 is made up of 12 amino acids. In DNA form, the CDR3 reads TGCAGCGTTGTAGACAGTACCTACGAGCAGTACTTC. Its translation: CSVVDSTYEQYF.

This rearrangement joins TRBV5-1 to TRBJ2-3; D is perhaps TRBD1 (6 bases). This CDR3 is 15 amino acids long. V was pared by 0 bases and J by 3 bases, with 11 bases between. CDR1 is SGHRS, CDR2 YFSETQ, per germline. CDR3 nucleotide sequence: TGCGCCAGCAGCTTGGCAGGGGCGGCGACAGATACGCAGTATTTT. This encodes CASSLAGAATDTQYF.

This clonotype was seen only a few times. The gene calls are TRBV6-1 and TRBJ2-3; 8 bases are shared with TRBD2. Losses at the gene ends were 3 bases for V and 0 bases for J; bases not matched to a gene: 8. CDR1 is MNHNS, CDR2 SASEGT, per germline. The CDR3 has 17 amino acids. As DNA, the CDR3 is TGTGCCAGCAGTGACCTGGGTAGCGGGGTCAGCACAGATACGCAGTATTTT. This sequence encodes CASSDLGSGVSTDTQYF.